One sample yielded the 3 T cell receptor beta chains listed below, sequenced in a study of cytomegalovirus exposure and HLA in healthy donors. PCR employed 60 Vbeta and 13 Jbeta primers. Assay: immunoSEQ multiplex PCR; the TCRdb copy retains only in-frame clones and omits some. The ten most abundant clones cover around 5% of a sample with some 70,000 clones. The specimen was PBMCs. The source is a man aged 40-49 years in good health and CMV-seronegative.

The chain recombines TRBV14 with TRBJ2-1; D is ambiguous. Germline V gives CDR1 SGHDN, CDR2 FVKESK. The length of the CDR3 is 14 residues. The V gene lost 4 bases and the J gene lost 3 bases, with 10 bases spanning the gap. The CDR3 is CASSPTSNYNEQFF. The CDR3 coding sequence is TGTGCCAGCAGCCCTACCTCGAACTACAATGAGCAGTTCTTC.

The chain has TRBV30 and TRBJ1-2; 9 nucleotides agree with TRBD1. V dropped 7 bases and J dropped 2; count of bases not matched to a gene: 5. The CDR3 length is 13 residues. Germline V lookup: CDR1 GTSNPN, CDR2 SVGIG (reference sequence). The CDR3 loop is CAYDGQGNYGYTF. Here the CDR3 DNA reads TGTGCCTACGACGGACAGGGGAACTATGGCTACACCTTC. The full variable domain, with the rest looked up from reference TRBV30 and TRBJ1-2, is SQTIHQWPATLVQPVGSPLSLECTVEGTSNPNLYWYRQAAGRGLQLLFYSVGIGQISSEVPQNLSASRPQDRQFILSSKKLLLSDSGFYLCAYDGQGNYGYTFGSGTRLTVV.

The genes are TRBV4-1 and TRBJ1-5; D might be TRBD1 (6 bases). Germline CDR1 MGHRA, CDR2 YSYEKL. This CDR3 region has 17 residues. V lost 1 base and J 4 bases, leaving 17 bases between the germline ends. The DNA of the CDR3 is TGCGCCAGCAGCCAAGGGGCCCTGGGCAGGGGTAATCAGCCCCAGCATTTT. Its translation: CASSQGALGRGNQPQHF.